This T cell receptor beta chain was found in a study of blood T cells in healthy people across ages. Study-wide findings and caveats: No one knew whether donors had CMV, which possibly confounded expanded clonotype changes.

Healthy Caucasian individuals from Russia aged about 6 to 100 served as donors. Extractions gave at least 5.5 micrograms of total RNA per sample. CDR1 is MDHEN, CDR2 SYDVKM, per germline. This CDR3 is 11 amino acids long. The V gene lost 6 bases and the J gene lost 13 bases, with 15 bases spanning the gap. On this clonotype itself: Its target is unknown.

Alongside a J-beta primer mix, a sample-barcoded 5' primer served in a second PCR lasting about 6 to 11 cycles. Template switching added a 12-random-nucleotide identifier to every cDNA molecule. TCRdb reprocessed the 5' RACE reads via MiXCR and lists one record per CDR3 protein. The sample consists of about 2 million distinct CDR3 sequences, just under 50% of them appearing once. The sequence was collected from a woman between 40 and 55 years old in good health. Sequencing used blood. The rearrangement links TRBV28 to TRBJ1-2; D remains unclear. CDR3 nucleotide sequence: TGTGCCAGCAGCCAACTCTATGCAACCACCTTC. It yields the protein CASSQLYATTF.